Listed here are 15 T cell receptor beta chains from one sample, sequenced in a study of blood T cell repertoires in COVID-19. TCRdb keeps only in-frame clones here, not all; method: immunoSEQ multiplex PCR. The sample lists over 110,000 clones, 80% to 90% seen once, with around 10% in the top ten. Source material: PBMCs or T cells enriched from blood (not recorded which). These receptors all stem from a man between 60 and 70 years old who had recovered from COVID-19.

The chain is built from TRBV9 and TRBJ2-5, with D tentatively TRBD1 (5 bases). The CDR3 consists of 13 residues. Germline CDR1 is SGDLS and CDR2 is YYNGEE. V dropped 2 bases and J dropped 5 bases, with 10 bases sitting between them. The CDR3 nucleotides read TGTGCCAGCAGCGTGGAAGGGGTCGAGACCCAGTACTTC. It codes for CASSVEGVETQYF.

V usage is TRBV6-1 and J usage is TRBJ1-4; no clear D gene. Germline V lookup: CDR1 MNHNS, CDR2 SASEGT. This CDR3 contains 15 residues. Trimming pared 0 bases from V and 8 bases from J, leaving 13 bases between. CDR3 region: CASSEARTVSEKLFF. CDR3 nucleotides: TGTGCCAGCAGTGAAGCGCGGACTGTGTCCGAAAAACTGTTTTTT.

This chain links TRBV7-2 with TRBJ2-2; 8 nucleotides align to TRBD2. The V gene end was trimmed by 2 bases and the J gene end by 6 bases; junction bases not matched to a gene: 5. The CDR3 has 15 amino acids. Germline CDR1 and CDR2: SGHTA and FQGNSA. CDR3 nucleotides: TGTGCCAGCAGCTTAAACGGGAGGGCCGCCGGGGAGCTGTTTTTT. The encoded protein is CASSLNGRAAGELFF.

A few counts support this clone. The J gene is TRBJ1-2, the V gene TRBV18; 9 positions match TRBD1. CDR3 length: 14 amino acids. Germline V gene lookup returns CDR1 KGHSH and CDR2 LQKENI. The V and J ends lost 2 bases and 3 bases, in that order; junction bases with no gene match: 1. CDR3 loop: CASSPTGGDYGYTF. The CDR3 DNA is TGTGCCAGCTCACCAACAGGGGGCGACTATGGCTACACCTTC.

The V and J genes are TRBV6-5 and TRBJ2-1; 7 bases fit TRBD2. V dropped 8 bases and J dropped 5; count of bases not matched to a gene: 3. The CDR3 runs 12 residues. Germline values: CDR1 MNHEY, CDR2 SVGAGI. In DNA form, the CDR3 reads TGTGCCAGCGGGCGGGGGAACAATGAGCAGTTCTTC. This codes for CASGRGNNEQFF.

The chain combines TRBV10-3 with TRBJ1-2; D remains ambiguous. The CDR3 spans 17 residues. Germline CDR1 reads ENHRY; CDR2 reads SYGVKD. V was trimmed by 0 bases and J by 4 bases, leaving 18 bases between them. CDR3 sequence (DNA): TGTGCCATCAGTGAGTCGGGCAGGTCGCCTTCAGGCTATGGCTACACCTTC. Its translation is CAISESGRSPSGYGYTF.

The rearrangement links TRBV2 to TRBJ2-7; 8 bases align to TRBD2. V trimming: 5 bases; J trimming: 6 bases; junction bases outside the gene matches: 3. Germline CDR1 and CDR2: SNHLY and FYNNEI. The length of the CDR3 is 12 residues. The CDR3 reads CASSREGTEQYF. The DNA of the CDR3 is TGTGCCAGCAGTCGGGAGGGCACCGAGCAGTACTTC.

The chain uses TRBV27 and TRBJ2-1, with TRBD2 as a possible D gene (6 bases). The CDR3 runs 19 residues. V shed 4 bases and J shed 2 bases, with 24 bases lying between them. Germline lookup yields CDR1 MNHEY and CDR2 SMNVEV (reference sequence). As DNA, the CDR3 is TGTGCCAGCAGTTCCAAGGTCATCGGGCGGGACTTCACCTACAATGAGCAGTTCTTC. It codes for CASSSKVIGRDFTYNEQFF.

The chain uses TRBV5-1 and TRBJ2-1, with 13 bases that match TRBD2. The ends lost 3 bases at V and 8 bases at J; junction bases unmatched: 5. Germline V CDR1 and CDR2: SGHRS, YFSETQ. CDR3 size: 15 residues. The chain's CDR3 is CASSSRLAGGHEQFF. DNA for the CDR3: TGCGCCAGCAGCTCCAGACTAGCGGGGGGACATGAGCAGTTCTTC.

V and J are TRBV21-1 and TRBJ1-5; the table's D call, TRBD1, was not checked against the DNA. TRBV21-1 is a pseudogene. The CDR3 runs to 18 residues. CDR3 sequence: CASSKEDRGDHSNQPQHF. CDR3 sequence (DNA): TGTGCCAGCAGCAAAGAGGACAGGGGGGACCATAGCAATCAGCCCCAGCATTTT.

A few counts support this clone. This chain links TRBV7-3 with TRBJ2-5, with 8 bases identical to TRBD1. Germline V gene lookup returns CDR1 SGHTA and CDR2 FQGTGA. V lost 10 bases to trimming and J lost 2 bases; unmatched junction nucleotides: 6. This CDR3 contains 13 residues. The CDR3 DNA reads as TGTGCCACTTCCAGGGGGCCTCAAGAGACCCAGTACTTC. Amino acid sequence: CATSRGPQETQYF.

The rearrangement uses TRBV7-8 and TRBJ2-5; D is possibly TRBD2 (5 bases). This CDR3 has 12 residues. Per the germline V gene, CDR1 is SGHVS and CDR2 is FQNEAQ. The ends were cut back, 2 bases at V and 5 bases at J, with 6 bases in the middle. CDR3 nucleotides: TGTGCCAGCAGCTTAAGAGGGGAGACCCAGTACTTC. Translated, it gives CASSLRGETQYF.

The chain uses TRBV11-2 and TRBJ2-7, with 10 bases aligning to TRBD1. Germline V CDR1 and CDR2: SGHAT, FQNNGV. CDR3 length: 18 residues. V lost 5 bases, J lost 0 bases, and 13 bases stayed unmatched. The CDR3 reads CASSVRRQGAASSYEQYF. CDR3 DNA: TGTGCCAGCAGCGTCCGGCGACAGGGGGCAGCGAGCTCCTACGAGCAGTACTTC.

The chain is built from TRBV29-1 and TRBJ1-2, with 7 bases that match TRBD1. The CDR3 totals 13 residues. V shed 5 bases, J shed 4 bases, and the junction held 7 bases outside the gene matches. Germline V lookup: CDR1 SQVTM, CDR2 ANQGSEA. The DNA of the CDR3 is TGCAGCGTTCCAAAACAGGGGAGCTATGGCTACACCTTC. Translation gives CSVPKQGSYGYTF.

The J gene is TRBJ2-3, the V gene TRBV4-2, with TRBD2 as a possible D gene (6 bases). This CDR3 has 14 amino acids. V was clipped by 4 bases and J by 4 bases, with 12 bases between them. The germline V gene encodes CDR1 LGHNA and CDR2 YNFKEQ. The CDR3 nucleotides read TGTGCCAGCAGCCCGGGTAGCGGATCAGATACGCAGTATTTT. This translates into CASSPGSGSDTQYF.